Listed below are T cell receptor beta chains from one sample, sequenced in a study of tumor-infiltrating lymphocytes in primary liver carcinoma. TCRdb fed the multiplex PCR reads into MiXCR, producing one record per CDR3 protein. The sample includes almost 200,000 distinct CDR3 sequences, approximately 64% of them seen just once. The material sequenced was peripheral blood. Every receptor here comes from a woman aged 55-69 years with primary liver carcinoma and hepatitis B virus infection. CDR3s leave out the opening cysteine and the closing phenylalanine or tryptophan.

v_gene,CDR3aa
TRBV28,ASSPDMVSYEQY
TRBV7-9,ASSSKPSGDGYT
TRBV5-1,ASSLTGTGSNIY
TRBV20-1,SAGLLGSYNEQF
TRBV5-1,ASSLKLGGDGDTQY
TRBV7-8,ASSLESRVDSPLH
TRBV11-2,ASSLDRNLNEQF
TRBV4-1,ASSSRTGGGGANVLT
TRBV5-6,ASSLFSSGRAWGETQY
TRBV4-1,ASSQDAAEYLEQF
TRBV6-4,ASSAREGQPQH
TRBV28,ASSPRGSGDEQF
TRBV12-5,ASGQTGSPYNEQF
TRBV29-1,SVEDWGEEQF
TRBV5-1,ASSLESPWVSRNNEQF
TRBV11-2,ESRSLRQGINEQY
TRBV7-9,ASSSGWTGPGDEQF
TRBV6-6,ASQSGYNSPLH
TRBV11-1,ASSHKQAAVTDTQY
TRBV11-2,PSSLGTGGRRGETQY
TRBV10-3,AISESAATYNEQF
TRBV6-6,ASSPREGGSYEQY
TRBV6-1,ASRAGRPSQAPHNQETQY
TRBV29-1,SAPSRGVAGNEQF
TRBV7-3,ASSLIGTSRGEQY
TRBV11-2,ASSPHQHGHLRFWGHGAF
TRBV29-1,SATGSRAGGPRPFTDTQY
TRBV11-2,ASSERSGSGWNEQY
TRBV5-5,ASSLAQSFGSRGEQF
TRBV29-1,SVARWTGARGYT
TRBV11-2,ASSSPYRGLETQY
TRBV11-2,AISTRQGASGYT
TRBV29-1,SVEHRDSHYTDTQY
TRBV4-1,ASSFTGGTYNEQF
TRBV11-2,VSSLEGSSYECYT
TRBV7-9,ASSSQDREQY
TRBV11-2,ASSLGGLTYTSDIQY
TRBV4-1,ASSQDPGLVVSSTDTQY
TRBV10-2,ASSESSGDDQPQH
TRBV7-9,ASSLAGVNEQY
TRBV7-9,AGSLAGRMPFYNERF
TRBV6-1,ATSGQGATDTQY
TRBV6-2/TRBV6-3,ASIQDFINTEAF
TRBV12-3/TRBV12-4,ASSSRGSSPLH
TRBV11-2,ASSPGTYGHT
TRBV10-1,ASSGQVNTEAF
TRBV4-1,ASSQVHGMGQPQH
TRBV6-1,ASCLRAGVISDEQY
TRBV20-1,STVPGGARYEQY
TRBV5-5,ANSTRRDRGKETQY
TRBV12-3/TRBV12-4,ASSTTAYNEQF
TRBV11-3,AISAARRNEQF
TRBV28,ASSLWTGSSGEQY
TRBV28,ASSLRLMSGTVSNQPQH
TRBV2,ASTKAGGVTDTQY
TRBV14,ASSQDRGISLTGELF
TRBV10-3,AISTPGTTNYGYT
TRBV12-3/TRBV12-4,ASSSPFSPLH
TRBV11-2,ASSSDFNTEVF
TRBV20-1,SARVRLAHPYEQY